This section outlines one T cell receptor (beta chain) sequence together with its context. Its matching antigen is unknown. The CDR3 contains 15 residues. With 1 base removed from V and 1 base from J, the gap between germline ends came to 8 bases. Germline CDR1 MGHDK, CDR2 SYGVNS. It was with 60 Vbeta and 13 Jbeta primers that the PCR ran. The protocol was immunoSEQ multiplex PCR, while the TCRdb copy is restricted to in-frame clones and leaves out a portion. The table for this sample gives 150,000 to 200,000 clones. This sample was included in a study of cytomegalovirus exposure and HLA in healthy donors. General study findings and limits: The study flagged some 170 TCR beta chains as cytomegalovirus-associated. There was a cluster of highly shared sequence variants that was likely a sequencing artifact.

The rearrangement links TRBV25-1 to TRBJ1-3, with D uncertain. Sequencing was performed on PBMCs. This TCR came from a man aged 25-45 years in good health and CMV-seronegative. DNA of the CDR3: TGTGCCAGCAGTGAATGGGCCCTATCTGGAAACACCATATATTTT. This encodes CASSEWALSGNTIYF.